Listed below are T cell receptor beta chains from one sample, sequenced in a study of cytomegalovirus exposure and HLA in healthy donors. The data were produced by immunoSEQ multiplex PCR, yet TCRdb's version contains in-frame clones alone and is incomplete. The table records roughly 60,000 clones, 90% to 96% of them present only once. Sequenced material: PBMCs. The origin of the receptors is a woman between 18 and 29 years old in good health and CMV-seronegative. Both conserved end residues are part of each CDR3. The order of the fields is D gene, J gene, V gene, clone size, CDR3 protein, CDR3 DNA. D genes are given only for firm matches. Clone size is given for some rows only: seen once, a few or many times, or a class if the clone is expanded.

.	TRBJ2-5	TRBV7-7	.	CASSLGFRETQYF	TGTGCTAGCAGCTTAGGGTTCCGGGAGACCCAGTACTTC
.	TRBJ1-3	TRBV19	.	CASSTWLGVGPSGNTIYF	TGTGCCAGTAGCACCTGGTTGGGTGTTGGGCCCTCTGGAAACACCATATATTTT
TRBD2	TRBJ2-1	TRBV7-9	.	CASTFSGSINEQFF	TGTGCCAGCACGTTTAGCGGGAGTATCAATGAGCAGTTCTTC
.	TRBJ2-1	TRBV18	once	CASSGGAGRPYNEQFF	TGTGCCAGCTCCGGCGGGGCAGGCAGACCCTACAATGAGCAGTTCTTC
TRBD1	TRBJ2-5	TRBV5-1	.	CASRSRTGQETQYF	TGCGCCAGCAGGTCAAGGACAGGGCAAGAGACCCAGTACTTC
TRBD1	TRBJ2-1	TRBV4-3	.	CASSQDWTGQTTYNEQFF	TGCGCCAGCAGCCAAGATTGGACAGGCCAGACCACCTACAATGAGCAGTTCTTC
.	TRBJ2-1	TRBV4-1	.	CASSQVATYNEQFF	TGCGCCAGCAGCCAAGTGGCCACCTACAATGAGCAGTTCTTC
TRBD1	TRBJ2-7	TRBV5-1	once	CASSPQGTEYEQYF	TGCGCCAGCAGCCCCCAGGGGACAGAATACGAGCAGTACTTC
.	TRBJ2-5	TRBV25-1	.	CASSGSAQETQYF	TGTGCCAGCAGTGGAAGCGCCCAAGAGACCCAGTACTTC
TRBD1	TRBJ1-1	TRBV10-3	.	CAIKVGSGTENTEAFF	TGTGCCATCAAGGTCGGGTCCGGGACAGAGAACACTGAAGCTTTCTTT
.	TRBJ2-6	TRBV2	.	CASSVPGRSGANVLTF	TGTGCCAGCAGTGTCCCGGGTCGGTCTGGGGCCAACGTCCTGACTTTC
TRBD1	TRBJ1-2	TRBV27	.	CASSLGQGFGYGYTF	TGTGCCAGCAGTTTAGGACAGGGGTTTGGCTATGGCTACACCTTC
.	TRBJ1-6	TRBV10-3	once	CAISGPPSYNSPLHF	TGTGCCATCAGTGGTCCCCCTAGCTATAATTCACCCCTCCACTTT
.	TRBJ2-1	TRBV7-2	.	CASSLGQGGYNEQFF	TGTGCCAGCAGCTTGGGCCAAGGGGGCTACAATGAGCAGTTCTTC
.	TRBJ1-3	TRBV5-1	.	CASSPQGEEDTIYF	TGCGCCAGCTCCCCACAGGGAGAGGAAGACACCATATATTTT
.	TRBJ1-1	TRBV28	.	CASSPPGVNTEAFF	TGTGCCAGCAGCCCCCCCGGGGTGAACACTGAAGCTTTCTTT
.	TRBJ2-7	TRBV10-1	.	CASSGEAGTARQYF	TGCGCCAGCAGTGGGGAGGCCGGGACAGCCAGGCAGTACTTC
TRBD1	TRBJ2-5	TRBV5-1	.	CASSPQGGETQYF	TGCGCCAGCAGCCCACAGGGGGGTGAGACCCAGTACTTC
.	TRBJ1-2	TRBV29-1	.	CSVDLPGHDYGYTF	TGCAGCGTTGACTTGCCAGGGCACGACTATGGCTACACCTTC
.	TRBJ2-1	TRBV21-1	.	CASTTGGREFGQFF	TGTGCCAGCACCACCGGGGGGCGGGAGTTCGGGCAGTTCTTC
TRBD1	TRBJ1-1	TRBV6-5	.	CASSYGQGVDRAFF	TGTGCCAGCAGTTATGGACAAGGTGTGGACAGGGCTTTCTTT
.	TRBJ2-4	TRBV6-5	.	CASSYSGRNIQYF	TGTGCCAGCAGTTACTCGGGCAGAAACATTCAGTACTTC
.	TRBJ2-1	TRBV11-2	.	CASSLGRGAGSSYNEQFF	TGTGCCAGCAGCTTAGGACGGGGGGCCGGGAGCTCCTACAATGAGCAGTTCTTC
TRBD2	TRBJ2-3	TRBV9	.	CASSVGTSGRGWDTQYF	TGTGCCAGCAGCGTAGGGACTAGCGGGAGAGGCTGGGATACGCAGTATTTT
TRBD1	TRBJ1-1	TRBV11-1	.	CASSLGRGHTEAFF	TGTGCCAGCAGCTTGGGCAGGGGGCATACTGAAGCTTTCTTT
TRBD2	TRBJ2-3	TRBV7-2	.	CASSPRGSSGSGTDTQYF	TGTGCCAGCAGCCCCCGAGGGTCTAGCGGGAGTGGGACAGATACGCAGTATTTT
.	TRBJ1-3	TRBV4-3	.	CASSPWSGNTIYF	TGCGCCAGCAGCCCGTGGAGCGGGAACACCATATATTTT
TRBD2	TRBJ2-7	TRBV7-3	.	CASSPTPRGGTTGEQYF	TGTGCCAGCAGCCCCACCCCCCGAGGCGGGACTACGGGGGAGCAGTACTTC
TRBD1	TRBJ1-5	TRBV28	once	CASSPQGALQPQHF	TGTGCCAGCAGCCCACAGGGGGCGCTCCAGCCCCAGCATTTT
TRBD1	TRBJ1-1	TRBV7-2	few	CASSLGRTGRTEAFF	TGTGCCAGCAGCTTAGGGAGGACAGGGCGGACTGAAGCTTTCTTT
.	TRBJ2-3	TRBV4-2	.	CASSQAPGQGSTDTQYF	TGTGCCAGCAGCCAAGCCCCGGGGCAGGGGAGCACAGATACGCAGTATTTT
.	TRBJ2-2	TRBV2	few	CASRVGTGELFF	TGTGCCAGCCGGGTTGGCACCGGGGAGCTGTTTTTT
.	TRBJ2-1	TRBV4-3	few	CASSQEEGTPYNEQFF	TGCGCCAGCAGCCAAGAAGAGGGCACCCCTTACAATGAGCAGTTCTTC
.	TRBJ2-7	TRBV28	.	CASSLVGGAGEQYF	TGTGCCAGCAGTTTGGTGGGCGGGGCAGGGGAGCAGTACTTC
.	TRBJ2-7	TRBV15	once	CATSRGGLGGADEQYF	TGTGCCACCAGCAGAGGGGGTTTAGGGGGGGCGGACGAGCAGTACTTC
.	TRBJ2-3	TRBV19	.	CASSIDARGADTQYF	TGTGCCAGTAGTATAGATGCCAGGGGGGCAGATACGCAGTATTTT
TRBD1	TRBJ1-2	TRBV18	once	CATERGQGSGYTF	TGTGCCACCGAAAGGGGACAGGGCTCTGGCTACACCTTC
TRBD2	TRBJ2-7	TRBV27	.	CASSPTAGAVYEQYF	TGTGCCAGCAGTCCGACAGCGGGAGCGGTGTACGAGCAGTACTTC
TRBD2	TRBJ2-2	TRBV4-3	.	CASSQDPAGLAGTGELFF	TGCGCCAGCAGCCAAGATCCCGCCGGACTAGCGGGCACCGGGGAGCTGTTTTTT
.	TRBJ1-5	TRBV6-6	.	CASSRSRYSNQPQHF	TGTGCCAGCAGTCGGAGTAGATATAGCAATCAGCCCCAGCATTTT
.	TRBJ2-3	TRBV27	.	CASSWAPGIDTQYF	TGTGCCAGCAGTTGGGCACCGGGGATAGATACGCAGTATTTT
.	TRBJ1-2	TRBV28	.	CASSSGQWGGYTF	TGTGCCAGCAGTTCCGGACAGTGGGGTGGCTACACCTTC
TRBD2	TRBJ2-4	TRBV28	.	CASSLGGRAGRAKNIQYF	TGTGCCAGCAGTTTAGGTGGGAGGGCGGGGAGAGCCAAAAACATTCAGTACTTC
TRBD1	TRBJ2-6	TRBV15	.	CATSRDGDRSSGANVLTF	TGTGCCACCAGCAGAGATGGGGACAGGAGCTCTGGGGCCAACGTCCTGACTTTC
TRBD1	TRBJ2-1	TRBV11-2	once	CASSLVQDRGRDEQFF	TGTGCCAGCAGCTTAGTTCAGGACAGGGGGCGCGATGAGCAGTTCTTC
TRBD1	TRBJ1-1	TRBV29-1	once	CSVGGTANTEAFF	TGCAGCGTGGGCGGGACAGCCAACACTGAAGCTTTCTTT
TRBD1	TRBJ2-7	TRBV18	.	CASSPTTGVSTYEQYF	TGTGCCAGCTCACCTACGACAGGGGTTTCAACCTACGAGCAGTACTTC
TRBD1	TRBJ1-2	TRBV28	.	CASSPRDRGYGYTF	TGTGCCAGCAGCCCCCGGGACAGGGGCTATGGCTACACCTTC
.	TRBJ2-7	TRBV28	.	CASSLLATYEQYF	TGTGCCAGCAGTTTATTGGCCACCTACGAGCAGTACTTC
.	TRBJ1-5	TRBV19	.	CASMGAWPQHF	TGTGCCAGTATGGGGGCTTGGCCCCAGCATTTT
TRBD2	TRBJ2-7	TRBV7-2	.	CASSLAREGYEQYF	TGTGCCAGCAGCTTAGCCCGGGAGGGCTACGAGCAGTACTTC